The rows below give T cell receptor beta chains drawn from one sample of a study of human T cells and chemical hapten exposure. Each CDR3 protein is one row after TCRdb ran MiXCR on the RACE reads. The sample holds roughly 74,000 distinct CDR3 sequences, around 30% seen once. The specimen comprised whole blood, sampled in connection with sensitization to the hapten diphenylcyclopropenone (DPC). The origin of the receptors is a man in his forties or fifties with alopecia areata. Some clones in this sample may be carry-over from other donors' samples. Each CDR3 is given with its conserved first and last residue. The D gene is left open where the match is weak. The listing skips clone size in some rows; elsewhere it reads once, few, many or a size class.

clone size: few; V gene: TRBV6-2/TRBV6-3; D gene: -; J gene: TRBJ1-6; CDR3 protein: CASSSYGPRWALHF; CDR3 DNA: TGTGCCAGCAGTTCTTACGGCCCCAGATGGGCCCTCCACTTT
clone size: few; V gene: TRBV3-1; D gene: -; J gene: TRBJ1-3; CDR3 protein: CASSQGQWSGNTIYF; CDR3 DNA: TGTGCCAGCAGCCAAGGCCAATGGTCTGGAAACACCATATATTTT
clone size: few; V gene: TRBV28; D gene: -; J gene: TRBJ2-2; CDR3 protein: CASRVITGELFF; CDR3 DNA: TGTGCCAGCCGGGTGATCACCGGGGAGCTGTTTTTT
clone size: -; V gene: TRBV7-8; D gene: TRBD2; J gene: TRBJ2-2; CDR3 protein: CASSSPDGRANTGELFF; CDR3 DNA: TGTGCCAGCAGCTCCCCCGACGGGAGGGCGAACACCGGGGAGCTGTTTTTT
clone size: -; V gene: TRBV6-1; D gene: -; J gene: TRBJ1-1; CDR3 protein: CASSAERTDYGGAFF; CDR3 DNA: TGTGCCAGCAGTGCAGAGCGGACGGACTATGGGGGTGCTTTCTTT
clone size: -; V gene: TRBV20-1; D gene: TRBD2; J gene: TRBJ2-1; CDR3 protein: CSANSGRVNERFF; CDR3 DNA: TGCAGTGCTAATAGCGGGAGGGTGAATGAGCGGTTCTTC
clone size: few; V gene: TRBV20-1; D gene: -; J gene: TRBJ2-1; CDR3 protein: CSARREGVRGNEQFF; CDR3 DNA: TGCAGTGCTCGGCGTGAAGGCGTAAGAGGGAATGAGCAGTTCTTC
clone size: -; V gene: TRBV7-8; D gene: TRBD2; J gene: TRBJ2-1; CDR3 protein: CASSFGGRSSYNEQFF; CDR3 DNA: TGTGCCAGCAGCTTCGGGGGGAGGAGCTCCTACAATGAGCAGTTCTTC
clone size: -; V gene: TRBV3-1; D gene: -; J gene: TRBJ2-3; CDR3 protein: CASSLEPGASTDTQYF; CDR3 DNA: TGTGCCAGCAGCCTCGAACCAGGGGCCAGCACAGATACGCAGTATTTT
clone size: -; V gene: TRBV7-6; D gene: -; J gene: TRBJ2-5; CDR3 protein: CASRVAGETQYF; CDR3 DNA: TGTGCCAGCAGGGTTGCGGGGGAGACCCAGTACTTC
clone size: -; V gene: TRBV6-5; D gene: TRBD2; J gene: TRBJ2-7; CDR3 protein: CASRAGGSSYEQYF; CDR3 DNA: TGTGCCAGCAGAGCGGGAGGTAGTTCCTACGAGCAGTACTTC
clone size: few; V gene: TRBV12-2; D gene: -; J gene: TRBJ1-5; CDR3 protein: CASRLTESNQPQHF; CDR3 DNA: TGTGCAAGTCGCTTAACGGAAAGCAATCAGCCCCAGCATTTT
clone size: -; V gene: TRBV6-2/TRBV6-3; D gene: -; J gene: TRBJ2-5; CDR3 protein: CASSYSPSAETQYF; CDR3 DNA: TGTGCCAGCAGTTACTCGCCTAGCGCAGAGACCCAGTACTTC
clone size: few; V gene: TRBV20-1; D gene: -; J gene: TRBJ2-7; CDR3 protein: CSARDFGGLTGPKQYF; CDR3 DNA: TGCAGTGCTAGAGATTTCGGGGGGCTAACCGGGCCTAAGCAGTACTTC
clone size: medium-sized; V gene: TRBV6-5; D gene: TRBD1; J gene: TRBJ2-3; CDR3 protein: CASSAQGTATDTQYF; CDR3 DNA: TGTGCCAGCAGCGCTCAGGGGACAGCCACAGATACGCAGTATTTT
clone size: few; V gene: TRBV28; D gene: -; J gene: TRBJ2-7; CDR3 protein: CASSPPRSEQYF; CDR3 DNA: TGTGCCAGCAGTCCACCCCGGTCCGAGCAGTACTTC
clone size: -; V gene: TRBV9; D gene: -; J gene: TRBJ1-1; CDR3 protein: CASSPTGTLYMDTEAFF; CDR3 DNA: TGTGCCAGCAGCCCCACAGGGACGTTGTATATGGACACTGAAGCTTTCTTT
clone size: many; V gene: TRBV30; D gene: -; J gene: TRBJ2-1; CDR3 protein: CAWSWNEQFF; CDR3 DNA: TGTGCCTGGAGTTGGAATGAGCAGTTCTTC
clone size: few; V gene: TRBV12-3/TRBV12-4; D gene: -; J gene: TRBJ2-1; CDR3 protein: CASTLADSYNEQFF; CDR3 DNA: TGTGCCAGCACCTTAGCGGACTCCTACAATGAGCAGTTCTTC
clone size: few; V gene: TRBV7-6; D gene: -; J gene: TRBJ2-3; CDR3 protein: CASSHGAGPGGTDTQYF; CDR3 DNA: TGTGCCAGCAGCCACGGGGCGGGTCCGGGGGGCACAGATACGCAGTATTTT
clone size: -; V gene: TRBV6-6; D gene: TRBD1; J gene: TRBJ1-1; CDR3 protein: CASSYLRTGVNTEAFF; CDR3 DNA: TGTGCCAGCAGTTACTTACGGACAGGGGTTAACACTGAAGCTTTCTTT
clone size: few; V gene: TRBV12-3/TRBV12-4; D gene: -; J gene: TRBJ2-5; CDR3 protein: CASSLDGSSGETQYF; CDR3 DNA: TGTGCCAGCAGTTTAGACGGGAGCTCGGGGGAGACCCAGTACTTC
clone size: -; V gene: TRBV4-2; D gene: -; J gene: TRBJ2-1; CDR3 protein: CASSRETSDHEQFF; CDR3 DNA: TGTGCCAGCAGCCGGGAGACCAGCGACCATGAGCAGTTCTTC
clone size: -; V gene: TRBV15; D gene: -; J gene: TRBJ1-6; CDR3 protein: CATSSPAGATNSPLHF; CDR3 DNA: TGTGCCACCAGCAGTCCCGCGGGGGCTACTAATTCACCCCTCCACTTT
clone size: few; V gene: TRBV20-1; D gene: -; J gene: TRBJ2-7; CDR3 protein: CSAGDNSYEQYF; CDR3 DNA: TGCAGTGCAGGGGACAACTCCTACGAGCAGTACTTC
clone size: -; V gene: TRBV14; D gene: -; J gene: TRBJ2-1; CDR3 protein: CASSQMGPSPNEQFF; CDR3 DNA: TGTGCCAGCAGCCAAATGGGGCCTAGCCCCAATGAGCAGTTCTTC
clone size: few; V gene: TRBV20-1; D gene: -; J gene: TRBJ1-1; CDR3 protein: CSPRNTEAFF; CDR3 DNA: TGCAGTCCCCGCAACACTGAAGCTTTCTTT
clone size: -; V gene: TRBV7-9; D gene: -; J gene: TRBJ1-4; CDR3 protein: CASRDSRGEKLFF; CDR3 DNA: TGTGCCAGCAGGGACAGCCGAGGGGAAAAACTGTTTTTT
clone size: -; V gene: TRBV7-2; D gene: -; J gene: TRBJ1-3; CDR3 protein: CASSLVGPGNTIYF; CDR3 DNA: TGTGCCAGCAGCTTAGTAGGTCCGGGAAACACCATATATTTT
clone size: -; V gene: TRBV18; D gene: -; J gene: TRBJ1-5; CDR3 protein: CASSPPGNQPQHF; CDR3 DNA: TGTGCCAGCTCACCACCAGGGAATCAGCCCCAGCATTTT
clone size: -; V gene: TRBV18; D gene: -; J gene: TRBJ2-3; CDR3 protein: CASSPEEDTQYF; CDR3 DNA: TGTGCCAGCTCACCAGAGGAAGATACGCAGTATTTT
clone size: -; V gene: TRBV20-1; D gene: TRBD2; J gene: TRBJ2-5; CDR3 protein: CSASLLAGQETQYF; CDR3 DNA: TGCAGTGCTAGTTTACTAGCGGGACAAGAGACCCAGTACTTC
clone size: few; V gene: TRBV28; D gene: TRBD1; J gene: TRBJ2-7; CDR3 protein: CASSPGTVLHEQYF; CDR3 DNA: TGTGCCAGCAGTCCCGGGACAGTTCTCCACGAGCAGTACTTC
clone size: few; V gene: TRBV6-5; D gene: -; J gene: TRBJ2-7; CDR3 protein: CASSPEGGSAYEQYF; CDR3 DNA: TGTGCCAGCAGTCCCGAGGGGGGCTCGGCCTACGAGCAGTACTTC
clone size: few; V gene: TRBV6-2/TRBV6-3; D gene: TRBD2; J gene: TRBJ2-1; CDR3 protein: CASIKAGVENEQFF; CDR3 DNA: TGTGCCAGCATCAAAGCGGGAGTAGAGAATGAGCAGTTCTTC
clone size: -; V gene: TRBV12-3/TRBV12-4; D gene: -; J gene: TRBJ1-1; CDR3 protein: CASSGSGRLGEAFF; CDR3 DNA: TGTGCCAGCAGCGGGAGTGGCAGGTTGGGTGAAGCTTTCTTT
clone size: few; V gene: TRBV6-5; D gene: -; J gene: TRBJ2-1; CDR3 protein: CASSYSMGAGWGFYNEQFF; CDR3 DNA: TGTGCCAGCAGTTACTCGATGGGCGCAGGGTGGGGTTTTTACAATGAGCAGTTCTTC
clone size: -; V gene: TRBV10-3; D gene: TRBD1; J gene: TRBJ1-1; CDR3 protein: CATHRTGGGTEAFF; CDR3 DNA: TGTGCCACACACAGGACAGGGGGCGGCACTGAAGCTTTCTTT
clone size: few; V gene: TRBV29-1; D gene: -; J gene: TRBJ2-3; CDR3 protein: CSMRLLGTDTQYF; CDR3 DNA: TGCAGCATGCGCCTTCTAGGGACAGATACGCAGTATTTT
clone size: once; V gene: TRBV12-3/TRBV12-4; D gene: -; J gene: TRBJ2-3; CDR3 protein: CASSPGLGPDTQYF; CDR3 DNA: TGTGCCAGCAGTCCAGGACTGGGCCCAGATACGCAGTATTTT